These T cell receptor beta chains were read from a single sample in a study of blood T cell repertoires in COVID-19. Sequencing used immunoSEQ multiplex PCR; TCRdb keeps in-frame clones, though not all of them. There are approximately 90,000 clones in the sample; 80% occur only once, and about 19% lies in the top ten. The sample taken for sequencing was peripheral blood. The receptors stem from a woman aged 80 or over with acute or convalescent COVID-19. Each CDR3 is given without its conserved first and last residue. Clone size, where shown, is once, few, many, or a class for clones that have expanded.

v_call,j_call,clone_size,cdr3_aa
TRBV6-2/TRBV6-3,TRBJ2-7,.,ASSPRRGDSYEQY
TRBV6-4,TRBJ2-5,.,ASSDYGQFQETQY
TRBV3-1/TRBV3-2,TRBJ2-7,few,ASSRVGLAGGSEQY
TRBV19,TRBJ2-1,.,ATTTRNNEQF
TRBV30,TRBJ2-1,.,ACMGLAGALNGNEQF
TRBV7-8,TRBJ1-2,.,ASSRGAAYGYT
TRBV7-3,TRBJ1-5,.,ASSLNANQPQH
TRBV30,TRBJ1-1,.,AWTRQGNTEAF
TRBV20-1,TRBJ2-5,.,SASLSGLELETQY
TRBV20-1,TRBJ2-3,.,SASKGSGGYSDTQY
TRBV6-5,TRBJ1-2,.,ASTARGENGYT
TRBV7-6,TRBJ2-1,.,ASSKGTSGRRYNEQF
TRBV5-1,TRBJ2-5,.,ASSLDVRQETQY
TRBV28,TRBJ2-5,.,ASSPGLGSNIETQY
TRBV5-1,TRBJ2-6,.,ASSLELSGANVLT
TRBV20-1,TRBJ2-7,few,SASKATGLHEQY
TRBV6-5,TRBJ1-1,once,ASSYSRRASNTEAF
TRBV20-1,TRBJ2-5,.,SALVVQTQY
TRBV6-5,TRBJ1-3,.,ASRQGSSSGNTIY
TRBV7-8,TRBJ2-2,.,ASSRTHRTGRATGELF
TRBV12-1,TRBJ2-7,once,ASSHERCEQY
TRBV2,TRBJ2-5,.,ASSEGSGRVRETQY
TRBV29-1,TRBJ2-7,.,SVGVSYEQY
TRBV11-1,TRBJ2-7,.,ASSLIFGEQY
TRBV6-5,TRBJ2-1,.,ASLSRSYNEQF
TRBV7-9,TRBJ1-1,few,ASSFQGREAEAF
TRBV20-1,TRBJ2-3,few,SALKEVTQY
TRBV27,TRBJ1-2,.,ASSRGSTGELGYT
TRBV28,TRBJ1-2,.,ASSLKQRANYGYT
TRBV3-1/TRBV3-2,TRBJ1-5,.,ASSQDGTGLVQPQH
TRBV5-6,TRBJ2-7,.,ASSLFGGRDEQY
TRBV18,TRBJ2-3,.,ASSPSDSTDTQY
TRBV5-6,TRBJ2-7,many,ASSPTSGGAHEQY
TRBV6-5,TRBJ1-1,once,ASSYLWGLVSTEAF
TRBV18,TRBJ2-4,.,ASSPPSAQRENIQY
TRBV5-1,TRBJ2-1,.,ASGGAGGLGNEQF
TRBV5-1,TRBJ1-1,few,ASSLGGGGTGVNTEAF
TRBV5-6,TRBJ2-3,.,ASSPGSLYTQY
TRBV6-1,TRBJ1-2,.,ASSEGSLGAGYT
TRBV11-1,TRBJ2-5,.,ASSLAPQLVQETQY
TRBV12-5,TRBJ2-1,once,ASGLSAGGLLVGSYNEQF
TRBV6-1,TRBJ2-7,.,ASSDPDRGLSYEQY
TRBV24-1,TRBJ2-7,few,ATSDLGTGTYEQY
TRBV2,TRBJ1-5,.,ASSQDRVNQPQH
TRBV5-4,TRBJ2-7,.,ASSEGRQPTYEQY
TRBV4-1,TRBJ2-7,.,ASSQTGLAGDYEQY
TRBV19,TRBJ2-7,.,ASTRSGGTPEQY
TRBV5-4,TRBJ2-7,.,ASSPTSLGGQY
TRBV19,TRBJ1-1,.,ASSFLRTTGSEAF
TRBV19,TRBJ1-1,.,ASSIGRTEAF
TRBV5-1,TRBJ1-2,.,ASSLEVGGDYGYT